This TCR beta chain was captured by sequencing in a study of tumor-infiltrating lymphocytes in primary liver carcinoma. V shed 0 bases and J shed 7 bases, with 16 bases lying between them. Germline CDR1 reads MNHEY; CDR2 reads SVGAGI. The length of the CDR3 is 16 residues. Priming with a constant-region primer yielded TCR beta cDNA from 500 ng total RNA. Each TCR beta library was derived from three nested multiplex PCR rounds that employed slightly modified ARM-PCR. A C-beta reverse primer and TRBV1-TRBV30 forward primers served in each of the first two PCR rounds, at about 9 cycles apiece. MiXCR was run by TCRdb on the multiplex PCR reads, yielding one entry per CDR3 protein. Of 190,000 or so distinct CDR3 sequences detected, 65% appear once; the ten largest clones hold roughly 6.8%. Blood RNA came from unsorted whole blood; germline DNA was also extracted. This clonotype has a count of ten or more.

The J gene is TRBJ2-1, the V gene TRBV6-5; TRBD1 is a possible D gene (7 bases). This clonotype was obtained from a woman aged 60-70 years with primary liver carcinoma and hepatitis B virus infection. Sequenced: peripheral blood. The CDR3 here is CASSYSRAAGGNEQFF. In DNA form, the CDR3 reads TGTGCCAGCAGTTACTCTCGAGCGGCAGGGGGGAATGAGCAGTTCTTC.